The 15 T cell receptor beta chains in this list originate from one sample, sequenced in a study of T cells in tumors and immune-related adverse events. TCRdb's copy holds only in-frame clones and misses some; the assay was immunoSEQ multiplex PCR. The sample yields some 2,300 clones, 83% seen once. The sequencing used tumor tissue, collected from a patient treated with anti-PD-1 therapy. The source of these receptors is a female donor with metastatic renal cell carcinoma.

The gene calls are TRBV13 and TRBJ1-6; 8 bases agree with TRBD1. Germline V gene lookup returns CDR1 PRHDT and CDR2 FYEKMQ (reference sequence). J gave up 11 bases and V 4 bases, and 7 bases lay outside the gene matches. The CDR3 spans 14 residues. This CDR3 reads CASSSWTGTAPLHF. The DNA of the CDR3 is TGTGCCAGCAGCTCTTGGACAGGGACGGCACCCCTCCACTTT.

This clone was recorded a few times. The chain joins TRBV30 to TRBJ1-2; TRBD1 is a possible D gene (6 bases). The CDR3 contains 12 residues. The germline V and J ends were trimmed by 4 bases and 8 bases, with 14 bases remaining between them. CDR1 GTSNPN and CDR2 SVGIG come from the germline V gene (reference sequence). CDR3 in amino acids: CAWNQGGNGYTF. The CDR3, as DNA: TGTGCCTGGAATCAAGGGGGAAACGGCTACACCTTC.

The chain carries TRBV19 and TRBJ2-7, with D unresolved. The CDR3 totals 12 residues. Looked up from germline, CDR1 is LNHDA and CDR2 is SQIVND (reference sequence). V was clipped by 4 bases and J by 4 bases, with 8 bases between them. The CDR3 reads CASSNSLYEQYF. The CDR3 DNA reads as TGTGCCAGTAGTAATTCCCTGTACGAGCAGTACTTC.

CDR3 sequence reads: CASSIAQDNGNTIYF. In nucleotides, the CDR3 is TGTGCCAGTAGTATAGCTCAGGACAATGGAAACACCATATATTTT. J is TRBJ1-3 and V is TRBV19; D is perhaps TRBD1 (5 bases). V gave up 1 base and J gave up 3 bases, with 10 bases separating them. This CDR3 comprises 15 residues. In germline, CDR1 is LNHDA, CDR2 SQIVND (reference sequence).

Remarks on this clone: This specimen includes other DNA sequences encoding the same CDR3. CDR3 region: CASSMGGDYNEQFF. The CDR3 nucleotides read TGTGCCAGTAGTATGGGGGGCGACTACAATGAGCAGTTCTTC. The chain uses TRBV19 and TRBJ2-1; tentatively, D is TRBD1 or TRBD2 (6 bases each). The CDR3 covers 14 residues. CDR1 and CDR2 (germline): LNHDA, SQIVND (reference sequence). The ends were cut back, 3 bases at V and 3 bases at J, with 9 bases in the middle.

The CDR3 is CASSQELASGSYEQYF. DNA of the CDR3: TGCGCCAGCAGCCAAGAACTAGCTAGCGGCTCCTACGAGCAGTACTTC. The rearrangement uses TRBV4-1 and TRBJ2-7; 7 bases fit TRBD2. The V and J ends lost 0 bases and 0 bases, in that order; junction bases with no gene match: 5. CDR1 and CDR2 (germline): MGHRA, YSYEKL. This CDR3 region has 16 residues.

The chain carries TRBV5-4 and TRBJ2-1, with D tentatively TRBD1 or TRBD2 (5 bases each). This CDR3 comprises 16 residues. V shed 5 bases and J shed 1 base, with 16 bases lying between them. The germline gives CDR1 SGHNT, CDR2 YYREEE (reference sequence). The CDR3 nucleotides read TGTGCCAGCAGGCCCGGGACCTCGAGGTCCTACAATGAGCAGTTCTTC. As protein: CASRPGTSRSYNEQFF.

J is TRBJ2-1 and V is TRBV4-1; 9 positions match TRBD2. The trim removed 2 bases at V and 6 bases at J, leaving 8 bases unmatched. The CDR3 is made up of 16 amino acids. Germline values: CDR1 MGHRA, CDR2 YSYEKL. CDR3 in amino acids: CASSQSQAGGANEQFF. The CDR3 nucleotides read TGCGCCAGCAGCCAAAGCCAGGCGGGGGGGGCCAATGAGCAGTTCTTC.

The CDR3 protein is CASSWGPVLDEQYF. CDR3 bases: TGTGCCAGCAGCTGGGGTCCCGTCCTAGACGAGCAGTACTTC. V is TRBV5-6 and J is TRBJ2-7; no firm D call. Germline-derived CDR1 and CDR2 are SGHDT and YYEEEE. V dropped 3 bases and J dropped 5 bases, with 15 bases sitting between them. The CDR3 has 14 amino acids. Based on the CDR3 plus reference TRBV5-6 and TRBJ2-7, the full variable domain is DAGVTQSPTHLIKTRGQQVTLRCSPKSGHDTVSWYQQALGQGPQFIFQYYEEEERQRGNFPDRFSGHQFPNYSSELNVNALLLGDSALYLCASSWGPVLDEQYFGPGTRLTVT.

This clone came up a few times. The rearrangement joins TRBV19 to TRBJ2-3; 9 nucleotides line up with TRBD2. Looked up from germline, CDR1 is LNHDA and CDR2 is SQIVND (reference sequence). V shed 6 bases, J shed 1 base, and the junction held 2 bases outside the gene matches. The CDR3 consists of 14 residues. The CDR3 reads CASSRLAGTDTQYF. The DNA of the CDR3 is TGTGCCAGTAGCCGACTAGCGGGCACAGATACGCAGTATTTT.

The chain carries TRBV11-2 and TRBJ2-6; D is undetermined. The CDR3 sequence is 16 residues long. Germline V gene sequence: CDR1 SGHAT, CDR2 FQNNGV. Between the trimmed V and J ends, which lost 5 bases and 1 base, there was a span of 12 bases. Here the CDR3 reads CASSPHFRSGANVLTF. The CDR3 DNA is TGTGCCAGCAGCCCCCACTTCCGATCTGGGGCCAACGTCCTGACTTTC.

The chain combines TRBV7-2 with TRBJ1-2, with 9 positions matching TRBD1. Per germline, CDR1 SGHTA and CDR2 FQGNSA. The CDR3 is made up of 14 amino acids. V dropped 5 bases and J dropped 3; count of bases not matched to a gene: 4. The CDR3 DNA reads TGTGCCAGCAGCCCCCGGGACAGGGACTATGGCTACACCTTC. This translates into CASSPRDRDYGYTF.

This clone was found once. The V and J genes are TRBV23-1 and TRBJ1-2; D perhaps matches TRBD1 (5 bases). TRBV23-1 is sorted into the ORF group, with uncertain function. The length of the CDR3 is 15 residues. V was cut by 2 bases and J by 4 bases, with 14 bases left in between. Here the CDR3 DNA reads TGCGCCAGCAGTCAAATAGGAAGGGGAGTCTATGGCTACACCTTC. It codes for CASSQIGRGVYGYTF.

The chain joins TRBV19 to TRBJ2-5, with 8 bases matching TRBD1. With V trimmed by 6 bases and J by 5 bases, 11 bases remained unmatched. The CDR3 has 15 residues. The germline V gene has CDR1 LNHDA and CDR2 SQIVND (reference sequence). CDR3 coding DNA: TGTGCCAGTAGCGTTATGACAGGGGAGTTGGAGACCCAGTACTTC. Amino acid sequence: CASSVMTGELETQYF.

The V call is TRBV4-1, the J call TRBJ1-6; D might be TRBD1 (5 bases). The CDR3 is 15 amino acids. The V and J ends lost 4 bases and 7 bases respectively, with 14 bases between them. Germline values: CDR1 MGHRA, CDR2 YSYEKL. The CDR3 DNA reads TGCGCCAGCAGCCCAGGGACGCAGCAGAATTCACCCCTCCACTTT. Translation gives CASSPGTQQNSPLHF.